A single sample gave rise to the 30 T cell receptor beta chains below, sequenced in a study of T cells in Graves' hyperthyroidism and ophthalmopathy. Amplification targeted TCR beta CDR3 regions from RNA transcripts. The HTBI primer set drove a first-round RT-PCR of the TCR CDR3. A single record per CDR3 protein comes from TCRdb applying MiXCR to the multiplex PCR reads. This table holds roughly 840,000 distinct CDR3 sequences, approximately 40% found once. Sequencing was done on a sample of blood. These TCRs come from a man between 18 and 35 years old with Graves' hyperthyroidism.

Comments on this clonotype: A much more abundant neighbour one base away suggests this may be a read error. This rearrangement joins TRBV10-3 to TRBJ2-7; D remains ambiguous. Between the trimmed V and J ends, which lost 2 bases and 5 bases, there was a span of 10 bases. The CDR3 sequence is 13 residues long. In germline, CDR1 is ENHRY, CDR2 SYGVKD. CDR3: CAISEEQHHEQYF. The CDR3, as DNA: TGTGCCATCAGTGAGGAACAGCACCACGAGCAGTACTTC.

This chain connects TRBV10-3 to TRBJ1-3; D is undetermined. CDR3 length: 16 residues. CDR1 ENHRY and CDR2 SYGVKD come from the germline V gene. Deletions cut 1 base from V and 0 bases from J, with 10 bases between. The CDR3 reads CAISEFIVSSGNTIYF. The CDR3, as DNA: TGTGCCATCAGTGAGTTTATAGTGAGCTCTGGAAACACCATATATTTT.

This sequence joins TRBV2 and TRBJ2-7, with D possibly TRBD1 on 5 matching bases. V was shortened by 6 bases and J by 1 base, with 13 bases between the two germline ends. The CDR3 contains 14 residues. CDR1 SNHLY and CDR2 FYNNEI come from the germline V gene. The CDR3 loop is CASRLQESSYEQYF. In DNA form, the CDR3 reads TGTGCCAGCAGACTACAGGAGAGTTCCTACGAGCAGTACTTC.

This clonotype was found many times. The rearrangement joins TRBV29-1 to TRBJ1-1; the D gene is possibly TRBD1 (5 bases). Germline assignment: CDR1 SQVTM and CDR2 ANQGSEA. This CDR3 is 12 amino acids long. Trimming pared 8 bases from V and 1 base from J, leaving 11 bases between. The CDR3 DNA is TGCAGCTGCAGCGGGGCGAACACTGAAGCTTTCTTT. It specifies CSCSGANTEAFF. The variable domain in full, with the rest retrieved from reference TRBV29-1 and TRBJ1-1, is SAVISQKPSRDICQRGTSLTIQCQVDSQVTMMFWYRQQPGQSLTLIATANQGSEATYESGFVIDKFPISRPNLTFSTLTVSNMSPEDSSIYLCSCSGANTEAFFGQGTRLTVV.

This clonotype was recorded many times. V gene TRBV2 combines with J gene TRBJ1-1; perhaps TRBD1 as D (6 bases). The germline gives CDR1 SNHLY, CDR2 FYNNEI. Between the trimmed V and J ends, which lost 8 bases and 11 bases, there was a span of 15 bases. The CDR3 extends over 11 amino acids. The DNA for the CDR3 is TGTGCCAGCTCAAGACAGGCAGAGGCTTTCTTT. This gives the protein CASSRQAEAFF.

The rearrangement joins TRBV5-4 to TRBJ2-7; D gene ambiguous. The CDR3 extends over 15 amino acids. V dropped 3 bases and J dropped 0 bases, with 13 bases sitting between them. Germline CDR1 reads SGHNT; CDR2 reads YYREEE (reference sequence). CDR3 sequence (DNA): TGTGCCAGCAGCTACCCCAGAGAGAGCTCCTACGAGCAGTACTTC. It encodes CASSYPRESSYEQYF. Supplemented by reference TRBV5-4 and TRBJ2-7, the full variable domain reads ETGVTQSPTHLIKTRGQQVTLRCSSQSGHNTVSWYQQALGQGPQFIFQYYREEENGRGNFPPRFSGLQFPNYSSELNVNALELDDSALYLCASSYPRESSYEQYFGPGTRLTVT.

This clonotype was counted between two and nine times. V is TRBV20-1 and J is TRBJ1-1; D is undetermined. Trimming pared 5 bases from V and 5 bases from J, leaving 9 bases between. Germline assignment: CDR1 DFQATT and CDR2 SNEGSKA (reference sequence). The CDR3 has 11 amino acids. The CDR3 nucleotides are TGCAGTGCTCCTAAGGTTACTGAAGCTTTCTTT. As protein: CSAPKVTEAFF.

This clonotype was seen ten or more times. V gene TRBV25-1 combines with J gene TRBJ2-5, with D unclear. The CDR3 runs 13 residues. The V gene's germline CDR1 is MGHDK and CDR2 SYGVNS. V gave up 7 bases and J gave up 0 bases, with 9 bases separating them. The chain's CDR3 is CASKGTYQETQYF. For the CDR3, the DNA is TGTGCCAGCAAGGGCACGTACCAAGAGACCCAGTACTTC.

This clonotype was observed many times. The rearrangement links TRBV20-1 to TRBJ1-2, with 11 bases matching TRBD1. V trimming: 3 bases; J trimming: 5 bases; junction bases outside the gene matches: 5. The CDR3 sequence is 14 residues long. Germline V gene sequence: CDR1 DFQATT, CDR2 SNEGSKA (reference sequence). The CDR3 loop is CSARPWDRGYGYTF. As DNA, the CDR3 is TGCAGTGCTAGGCCCTGGGACAGGGGGTATGGCTACACCTTC.

This clonotype was seen ten or more times. The junction departs from the called germline gene at one end, perhaps through a read error. The rearrangement joins TRBV5-1 to TRBJ1-1; no clear D. CDR3 length: 13 amino acids. From germline, CDR1 is SGHRS and CDR2 YFSETQ. The CDR3 loop reads CASSLAVNTEAFF. The CDR3 region has the DNA TGTGCCAGCAGCTTAGCCGTGAACACTGAAGCTTTCTTT.

This clonotype was seen at least ten times. The chain carries TRBV25-1 and TRBJ1-3; D possibly corresponds to TRBD1 (5 bases). The V end was cut by 3 bases, the J end by 0 bases, with 9 bases between. This CDR3 is built from 15 residues. Looked up from germline, CDR1 is MGHDK and CDR2 is SYGVNS. Here the CDR3 reads CASSDLTASGNTIYF. The CDR3 bases are TGTGCCAGCAGTGACCTGACAGCCTCTGGAAACACCATATATTTT.

The table lists this clonotype with many counts. V usage is TRBV2 and J usage is TRBJ2-7; 9 bases are shared with TRBD1. CDR1 SNHLY and CDR2 FYNNEI come from the germline V gene. V gave up 7 bases and J gave up 1 base; unmatched junction bases: 5. The CDR3 has 14 amino acids. CDR3 protein: CASTRDRDSYEQYF. In DNA, the CDR3 is TGTGCCAGCACCCGGGACAGGGATTCCTACGAGCAGTACTTC.

The chain combines TRBV5-8 with TRBJ1-1; unclear D gene. With 4 bases removed from V and 1 base from J, the gap between germline ends came to 11 bases. The CDR3 contains 14 residues. Germline assignment: CDR1 SGHTS and CDR2 YDEGEE. The chain's CDR3 is CASSPADGNTEAFF. DNA for the CDR3: TGTGCCAGCAGCCCCGCGGACGGGAACACTGAAGCTTTCTTT.

The rearrangement uses TRBV15 and TRBJ2-5; 12 bases fit TRBD2. This CDR3 is built from 16 residues. V was clipped by 2 bases and J by 4 bases; unmatched bases: 5. CDR1 is LNHNV, CDR2 YYDKDF, per germline (reference sequence). CDR3 sequence: CATSRRRGLAGETQYF. The CDR3 coding sequence is TGTGCCACCAGCAGACGGCGGGGACTAGCGGGAGAGACCCAGTACTTC. Using reference TRBV15 and TRBJ2-5 for the parts outside the CDR3, the full variable domain is DAMVIQNPRYQVTQFGKPVTLSCSQTLNHNVMYWYQQKSSQAPKLLFHYYDKDFNNEADTPDNFQSRRPNTSFCFLDIRSPGLGDTAMYLCATSRRRGLAGETQYFGPGTRLLVL.

This sequence joins TRBV5-6 and TRBJ2-5, with a possible D match to TRBD1 (6 bases). This CDR3 contains 14 residues. From germline, CDR1 is SGHDT and CDR2 YYEEEE. Trimming left V 5 bases short and J 7 bases short, with 18 bases between. The CDR3 DNA reads TGTGCCAGCAGTCCCGGAGCTGCAGGGGTGACCCAGTACTTC. This translates into CASSPGAAGVTQYF.

The chain is built from TRBV12-3 or TRBV12-4 and TRBJ1-5, with TRBD1 matching over 9 bases. V was pared by 3 bases and J by 4 bases, with 4 bases of the junction left unmatched. The CDR3 runs to 15 residues. The CDR3 nucleotides are TGTGCCAGCAGTTTCGGGACAGGGCCAAATCAGCCCCAGCATTTT. Protein product: CASSFGTGPNQPQHF.

The V and J genes are TRBV7-2 and TRBJ2-2; 14 bases fit TRBD2. J gave up 1 base and V 6 bases, and 10 bases lay outside the gene matches. This CDR3 is 19 amino acids long. The germline gives CDR1 SGHTA, CDR2 FQGNSA. CDR3 bases: TGTGCCAGCAGTACCTTTACAGGGACTAGCGGGAGGAACACCGGGGAGCTGTTTTTT. Its protein is CASSTFTGTSGRNTGELFF.

A few counts support this clonotype. A read error may explain this, as a much larger clone is one base away. The chain links TRBV9 to TRBJ1-6, with D uncertain. This CDR3 has 13 amino acids. Germline values: CDR1 SGDLS, CDR2 YYNGEE. The V and J ends lost 4 bases and 10 bases respectively, with 12 bases between them. Written as DNA, the CDR3 is TGTGCCAGCAGCCCCGCTGGTGCATCACCCCTCCACTTT. Its protein product is CASSPAGASPLHF.

The V and J genes are TRBV24-1 and TRBJ2-5, with 8 nucleotides matching TRBD1. Per the germline V gene, CDR1 is KGHDR and CDR2 is SFDVKD. V shed 4 bases, J shed 7 bases, and the junction held 13 bases outside the gene matches. This CDR3 comprises 16 residues. The CDR3 DNA reads TGTGCCACCAGTGACTCCCGGACAGGGATGCGGGGGACCCAGTACTTC. Its protein product is CATSDSRTGMRGTQYF.

This clonotype has only a few counts. The rearrangement joins TRBV20-1 to TRBJ2-5; D may be TRBD1 (5 bases). CDR3 length: 15 amino acids. The ends were cut back, 4 bases at V and 2 bases at J, with 17 bases in the middle. From germline, CDR1 is DFQATT and CDR2 SNEGSKA (reference sequence). CDR3 DNA: TGCAGTGCTACCCAGCAGGGATGGGAACAAGAGACCCAGTACTTC. Translation: CSATQQGWEQETQYF.

A few counts support this clonotype. One end of the junction varies from germline; a read error may be responsible. This chain connects TRBV5-6 to TRBJ2-7; D is tentatively TRBD1 or TRBD2 (7 bases each). Germline V gene sequence: CDR1 SGHDT, CDR2 YYEEEE. This CDR3 spans 15 amino acids. The DNA for the CDR3 is TGTGCCAGCCGCTTATGGGGGGGACAGAGCTACGAGCAGTACTTC. This gives the protein CASRLWGGQSYEQYF.

Only a few counts were recorded for this clonotype. The rearrangement uses TRBV2 and TRBJ1-1; D gene ambiguous. The germline CDR1 and CDR2 sequences are SNHLY and FYNNEI. The CDR3 loop spans 15 amino acids. Trimming left V 5 bases short and J 2 bases short, with 15 bases between. The DNA of the CDR3 is TGTGCCAGCAGTTGGTCAGGACGTAGAAACACTGAAGCTTTCTTT. Protein sequence: CASSWSGRRNTEAFF.

V and J are TRBV28 and TRBJ1-6; D gene unclear. The CDR3 extends over 12 amino acids. The V gene's germline CDR1 is MDHEN and CDR2 SYDVKM. The ends were cut back, 3 bases at V and 9 bases at J, with 6 bases in the middle. The DNA of the CDR3 is TGTGCCAGCAGTTTCCTCGCTTCACCCCTCCACTTT. This translates into CASSFLASPLHF.

The sample holds one count of this clonotype. At one of its ends the junction is not consistent with the germline gene, which may arise from a read error. The chain couples TRBV10-3 to TRBJ2-5; no reliable D call. The CDR3 length is 15 residues. CDR1 and CDR2 (germline): ENHRY, SYGVKD. The CDR3 protein is CASSWVVVPKETQYF. Here the CDR3 DNA reads TGTGCCAGCAGTTGGGTAGTAGTCCCCAAGGAGACCCAGTACTTC.

This clonotype was recorded once. This may come from a read error, since a much larger clone is one base off. The rearrangement links TRBV5-1 to TRBJ1-1; D not certain. This CDR3 region has 14 residues. Germline CDR1 SGHRS, CDR2 YFSETQ. CDR3 region: CASSLSTLNTEALF. As DNA, the CDR3 is TGCGCCAGCAGCTTGAGTACCCTGAACACTGAAGCTCTCTTT.

This chain joins TRBV5-1 and TRBJ1-2; a weak D match, TRBD1 (5 bases). The ends were cut back, 2 bases at V and 7 bases at J, with 18 bases in the middle. The germline V gene has CDR1 SGHRS and CDR2 YFSETQ. The CDR3 runs 15 residues. The CDR3 region is CASSFWGFLLSGYTF. CDR3 nucleotide sequence: TGCGCCAGCAGCTTCTGGGGGTTCCTTTTAAGTGGCTACACCTTC.

The chain uses TRBV15 and TRBJ1-5; D is unclear. This CDR3 has 16 residues. Trimming shortened V by 0 bases and J by 5 bases, and 14 bases separated the two germline ends. Germline values: CDR1 LNHNV, CDR2 YYDKDF (reference sequence). CDR3 in amino acids: CATSRDSQDIDQPQHF. CDR3 nucleotides: TGTGCCACCAGCAGAGATAGCCAAGATATTGATCAGCCCCAGCATTTT.

This clonotype was recorded a few times. The V call is TRBV11-2, the J call TRBJ1-1, with D hard to call. The ends were cut back, 1 base at V and 2 bases at J, with 17 bases in the middle. Germline V gene sequence: CDR1 SGHAT, CDR2 FQNNGV. This CDR3 has 17 amino acids. This chain's CDR3 is CASSLAVYGEVNTEAFF. The CDR3 nucleotides are TGTGCCAGCAGCTTAGCGGTGTATGGGGAGGTCAACACTGAAGCTTTCTTT.

This clonotype was counted between two and nine times. The chain is built from TRBV10-3 and TRBJ2-7; 12 nucleotides agree with TRBD2. The V gene end was trimmed by 10 bases and the J gene end by 4 bases; junction bases not matched to a gene: 8. CDR1 ENHRY and CDR2 SYGVKD come from the germline V gene. The CDR3 length is 14 residues. CDR3 sequence reads: CASRIGTSGYEQYF. DNA for the CDR3: TGTGCCAGCAGGATTGGGACTAGCGGGTACGAGCAGTACTTC.

This chain connects TRBV2 to TRBJ1-4; 9 positions agree with TRBD1. Germline V gives CDR1 SNHLY, CDR2 FYNNEI. The CDR3 is 18 amino acids. Germline trimming cut 5 bases from V and 0 bases from J; bases unmatched to any gene: 10. CDR3 sequence reads: CASSFGRQGVSTNEKLFF. CDR3 in DNA: TGTGCCAGCAGTTTCGGGCGACAGGGGGTTTCAACTAATGAAAAACTGTTTTTT. The complete variable domain, with remaining parts taken from reference TRBV2 and TRBJ1-4, reads EPEVTQTPSHQVTQMGQEVILRCVPISNHLYFYWYRQILGQKVEFLVSFYNNEISEKSEIFDDQFSVERPDGSNFTLKIRSTKLEDSAMYFCASSFGRQGVSTNEKLFFGSGTQLSVL.